The clone carrying this T cell receptor beta chain has only one observation. Its antigen is unknown. Method: immunoSEQ multiplex PCR; TCRdb's copy keeps in-frame clones and lacks some. The sample comprises 150,000 to 200,000 clones, approximately 90% of which are singletons, and 1.5% to 2% rests with the top ten. These data belong to a study of T cell responses to AZD1222 COVID-19 vaccine. Study-wide results and limits: At baseline, seropositivity was found in only a handful of AZD1222 recipients. White British donors predominated, females outnumbered males, and clonal diversity was possibly underestimated.

The CDR3 spans 14 residues. CDR1 and CDR2 (germline): MNHEY, SVGAGI. V lost 5 bases to trimming and J lost 1 base, with 10 bases between them. This receptor was identified in an adult who received the AZD1222 COVID-19 vaccine. Material: peripheral blood, obtained 28 days after the second AZD1222 dose. The rearrangement links TRBV6-5 to TRBJ2-3, with a weak D call TRBD2 (6 bases). The CDR3 loop reads CASSPRRGTDTQYF. In DNA, the CDR3 is TGTGCCAGCAGTCCTAGGAGGGGCACAGATACGCAGTATTTT.